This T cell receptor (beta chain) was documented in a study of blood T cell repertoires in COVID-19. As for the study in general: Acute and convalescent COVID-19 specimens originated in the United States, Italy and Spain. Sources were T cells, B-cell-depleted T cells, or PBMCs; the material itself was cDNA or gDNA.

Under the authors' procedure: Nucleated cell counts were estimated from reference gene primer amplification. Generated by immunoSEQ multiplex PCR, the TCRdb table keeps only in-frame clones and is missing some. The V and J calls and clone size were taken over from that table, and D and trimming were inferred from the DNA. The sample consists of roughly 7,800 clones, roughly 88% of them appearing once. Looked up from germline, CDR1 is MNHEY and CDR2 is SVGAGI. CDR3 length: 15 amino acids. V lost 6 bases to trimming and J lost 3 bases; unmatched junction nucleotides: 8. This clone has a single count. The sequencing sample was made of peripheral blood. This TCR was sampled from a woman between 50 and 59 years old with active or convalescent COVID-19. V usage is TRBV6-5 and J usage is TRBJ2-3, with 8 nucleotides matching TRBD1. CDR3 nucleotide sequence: TGTGCCAGCAGGCCACAGGGGGAGGTTACAGATACGCAGTATTTT. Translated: CASRPQGEVTDTQYF.